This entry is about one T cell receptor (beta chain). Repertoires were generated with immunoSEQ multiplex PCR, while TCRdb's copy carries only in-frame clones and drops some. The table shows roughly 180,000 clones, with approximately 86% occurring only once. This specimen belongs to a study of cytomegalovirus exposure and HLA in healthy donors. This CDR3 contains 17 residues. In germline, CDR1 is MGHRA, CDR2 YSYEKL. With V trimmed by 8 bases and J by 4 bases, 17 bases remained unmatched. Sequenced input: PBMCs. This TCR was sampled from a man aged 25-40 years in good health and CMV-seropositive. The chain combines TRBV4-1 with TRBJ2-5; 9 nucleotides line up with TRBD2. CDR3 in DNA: TGCGCCAGCGGCAGGGAAGGGGGCGGGGGGGCATCAGAGACCCAGTACTTC. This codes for CASGREGGGGASETQYF.